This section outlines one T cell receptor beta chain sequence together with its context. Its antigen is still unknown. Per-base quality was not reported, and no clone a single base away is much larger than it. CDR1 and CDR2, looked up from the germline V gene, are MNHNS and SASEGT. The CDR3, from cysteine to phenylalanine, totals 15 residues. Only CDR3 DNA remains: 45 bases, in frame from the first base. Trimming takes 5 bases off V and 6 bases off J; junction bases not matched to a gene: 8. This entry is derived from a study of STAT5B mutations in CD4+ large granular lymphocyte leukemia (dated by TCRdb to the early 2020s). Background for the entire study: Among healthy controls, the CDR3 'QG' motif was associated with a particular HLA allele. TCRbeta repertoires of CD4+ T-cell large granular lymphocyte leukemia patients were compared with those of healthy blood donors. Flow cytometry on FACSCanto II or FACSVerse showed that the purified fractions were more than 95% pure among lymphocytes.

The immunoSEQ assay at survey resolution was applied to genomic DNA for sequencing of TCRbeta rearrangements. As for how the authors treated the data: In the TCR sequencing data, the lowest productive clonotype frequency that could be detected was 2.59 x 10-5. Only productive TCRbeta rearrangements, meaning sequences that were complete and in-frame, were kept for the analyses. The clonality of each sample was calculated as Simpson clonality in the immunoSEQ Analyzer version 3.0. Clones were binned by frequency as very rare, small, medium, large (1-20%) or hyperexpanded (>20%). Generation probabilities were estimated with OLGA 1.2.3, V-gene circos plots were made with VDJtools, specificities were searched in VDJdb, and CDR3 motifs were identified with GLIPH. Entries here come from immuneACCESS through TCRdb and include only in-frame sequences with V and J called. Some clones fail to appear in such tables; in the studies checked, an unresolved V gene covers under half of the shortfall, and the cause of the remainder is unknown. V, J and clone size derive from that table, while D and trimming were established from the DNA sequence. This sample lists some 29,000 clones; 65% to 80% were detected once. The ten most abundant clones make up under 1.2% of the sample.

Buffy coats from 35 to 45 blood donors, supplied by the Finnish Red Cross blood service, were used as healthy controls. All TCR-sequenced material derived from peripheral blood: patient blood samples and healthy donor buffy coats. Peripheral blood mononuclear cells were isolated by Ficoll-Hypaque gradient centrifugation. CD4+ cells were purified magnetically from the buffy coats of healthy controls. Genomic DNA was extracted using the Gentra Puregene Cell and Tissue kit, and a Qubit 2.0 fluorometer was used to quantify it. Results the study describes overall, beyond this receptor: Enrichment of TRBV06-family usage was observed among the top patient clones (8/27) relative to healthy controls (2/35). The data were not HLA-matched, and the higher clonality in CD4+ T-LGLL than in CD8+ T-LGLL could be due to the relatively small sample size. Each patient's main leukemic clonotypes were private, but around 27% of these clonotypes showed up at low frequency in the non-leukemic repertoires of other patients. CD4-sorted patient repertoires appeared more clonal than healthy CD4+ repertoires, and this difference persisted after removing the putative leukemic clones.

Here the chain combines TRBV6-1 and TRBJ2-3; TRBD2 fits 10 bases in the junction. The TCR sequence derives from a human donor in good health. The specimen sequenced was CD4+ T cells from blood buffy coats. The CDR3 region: CASSSLAGVADTQYF. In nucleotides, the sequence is TGTGCCAGCAGTTCCCTAGCGGGGGTAGCGGATACGCAGTATTTT.